This entry features one T cell receptor (beta chain) sequence. Its antigen is as yet unknown. The data derive from a study of T cell responses to AZD1222 COVID-19 vaccine. Study-wide points: Rises in breadth and depth of Spike-specific TCRs came after two AZD1222 doses.

The CDR3 length is 14 residues. Germline loops: CDR1 LGHNA, CDR2 YSLEER. V lost 0 bases and J 4 bases, leaving 4 bases between the germline ends. Profiling relied on immunoSEQ multiplex PCR, and the TCRdb table lists in-frame clones only, not all of them. The sample gives 90,000 to 120,000 clones, approximately 89% of which show up once; 3% to 3.5% is in the top ten. The V call is TRBV4-3, the J call TRBJ2-6; D is uncertain. The sequence derives from an adult in good health. This specimen consisted of peripheral blood, obtained on day 0 of MenACWY control vaccination. This CDR3 is CASSQDTGANVLTF. The CDR3 coding sequence is TGCGCCAGCAGCCAAGACACCGGGGCCAACGTCCTGACTTTC.